This TCR beta chain was identified during a study of blood T cell repertoires in COVID-19 (dated by TCRdb to the early 2020s). A note on the overall study: The collaborator samples originated in the United States, Italy and Spain and spanned the acute and convalescent phases of COVID-19. The repertoires were made available in a free public database intended to serve as a resource for research on the immune response to SARS-CoV-2. HLA class I and class II types, where available, came from metadata supplied by the sample provider rather than from assay-based typing. The samples were drawn from two sources: the first 160 participants of the ongoing ImmuneRACE study, and over 1,000 subjects contributed by 6 global collaborators. Subjects who had been exposed to COVID-19, were actively infected with it, or had recovered from it provided the deeply sampled blood TCRbeta repertoires that made up the dataset. The prospective study material was composed of cDNA or gDNA derived from T cells, B-cell-depleted T cells, or PBMCs. Nearly every sample came with metadata listing a de-identified subject ID, COVID-19 status, age in years and sex.

From its cysteine to its phenylalanine, the CDR3 spans 15 amino acids. Just CDR3 DNA is preserved here, 45 bases in frame from base 1. For CDR1 and CDR2, the germline V gene lists LGHNA and YNFKEQ. V sheds 0 bases and J sheds 7 bases, leaving 13 bases between their ends. Results the study describes overall, beyond this receptor: The quantity of clinical and demographic metadata differed by source and by participant and was supplied without curation.

Whole blood was collected in K2EDTA tubes by collaborating institutions according to the institutions' own protocols. Collaborator samples were shipped for TCRbeta analysis as frozen whole blood, isolated PBMCs, or DNA extracted from either sample type. Regarding this clone: There is no known antigen for this receptor. Base qualities were left out, and no much larger clone turns up one base away.

The immunoSEQ Assay, a bias-controlled multiplex PCR, was used to amplify TCRbeta CDR3 regions from genomic DNA. The original methods were these. The number of nucleated cells in each sample was estimated from the amplification of reference gene primers within the assay. To quantify the absolute abundance of each unique TCRbeta CDR3 rearrangement, sequence reads were collapsed and filtered. Productive Simpson clonality was computed per sample as the square root of Simpson's diversity index over productive rearrangements. TCRdb took this table from immuneACCESS and kept in-frame rearrangements with V and J called. Such tables lack part of the clones; where checked against another copy, unresolved V genes explain under half of the gap, and the rest is unexplained. For V, J and clone size, that table is used; D and trimming come from the DNA. This sample lists roughly 200,000 clones; 85% to 90% were detected once. The top ten constitute 2.7% of the sample.

The receptor comes from a man aged 35 to 55 with active or convalescent COVID-19. This chain is built from TRBV4-2 and TRBJ1-5; TRBD1 might be the D gene, on 5 matching bases. Specimen: peripheral blood. The CDR3 protein is CASSQDSGVGQPQHF. The DNA sequence follows: TGTGCCAGCAGCCAAGATTCGGGGGTAGGGCAGCCCCAGCATTTT.